This entry concerns a single TCR beta chain. The data were obtained in a study of T cells in Graves' hyperthyroidism and ophthalmopathy. CDR1 LNHDA and CDR2 SQIVND come from the germline V gene (reference sequence). V lost 6 bases and J 5 bases, leaving 11 bases between the germline ends. The CDR3 is 13 residues long. Amplification yielded TCR beta CDR3 regions, with RNA transcripts as the source. Using the HTBI primer set, a first-round RT-PCR was run on the TCR CDR3. TCRdb used MiXCR to reprocess the multiplex PCR reads, holding one entry per CDR3 protein. This table has under 750,000 distinct CDR3 sequences, around 20% appearing once.

The clonotype comes from a woman in her 50s with Graves' hyperthyroidism that later progressed to Graves' ophthalmopathy. Material: blood. This chain links TRBV19 with TRBJ2-1; D is possibly TRBD1 or TRBD2 (5 bases each). CDR3 in DNA: TGTGCCAGTAGCCCGGGGCAGAACAATGAGCAGTTCTTC. Translated: CASSPGQNNEQFF.